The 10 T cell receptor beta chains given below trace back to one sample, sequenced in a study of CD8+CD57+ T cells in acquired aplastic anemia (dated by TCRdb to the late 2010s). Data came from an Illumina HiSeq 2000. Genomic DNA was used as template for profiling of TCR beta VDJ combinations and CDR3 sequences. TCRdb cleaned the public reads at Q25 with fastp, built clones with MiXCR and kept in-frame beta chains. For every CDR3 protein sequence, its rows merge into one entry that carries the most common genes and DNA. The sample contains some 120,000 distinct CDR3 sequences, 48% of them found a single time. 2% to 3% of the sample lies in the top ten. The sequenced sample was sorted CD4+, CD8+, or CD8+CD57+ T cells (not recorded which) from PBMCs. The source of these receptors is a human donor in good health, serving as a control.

As DNA, the CDR3 is TGTGCCAGCAGCTTAGAAGGGACAGGGCCCTATGGCTACACCTTC. It translates to CASSLEGTGPYGYTF. This chain joins TRBV7-6 and TRBJ1-2; 9 nucleotides match TRBD1. There are 15 residues in the CDR3. V trimming: 1 base; J trimming: 4 bases; junction bases outside the gene matches: 4. Germline CDR1 and CDR2: SGHVS and FNYEAQ.

CDR3 region: CSARTGGGDQPQHF. Written as DNA, the CDR3 is TGCAGTGCCCGGACAGGCGGGGGAGATCAGCCCCAGCATTTT. This chain joins TRBV20-1 and TRBJ1-5; 7 nucleotides match TRBD1. Germline CDR1 reads DFQATT; CDR2 reads SNEGSKA (reference sequence). Trimming took 6 bases from V and 5 from J; bases not matched to a gene: 10. This CDR3 is built from 14 residues.

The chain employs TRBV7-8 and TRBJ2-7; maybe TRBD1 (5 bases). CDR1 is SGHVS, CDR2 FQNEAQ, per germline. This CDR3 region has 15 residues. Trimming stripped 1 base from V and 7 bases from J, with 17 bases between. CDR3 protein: CASSLGTLRQGEQYV. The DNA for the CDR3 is TGTGCCAGCAGCTTAGGGACCCTTCGGCAGGGTGAGCAGTACGTC.

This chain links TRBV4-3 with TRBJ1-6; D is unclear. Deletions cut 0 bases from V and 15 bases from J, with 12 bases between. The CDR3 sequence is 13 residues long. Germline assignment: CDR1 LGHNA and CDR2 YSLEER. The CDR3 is CASSQDETQSLHF. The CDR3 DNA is TGCGCCAGCAGCCAAGACGAGACTCAAAGCCTCCACTTT.

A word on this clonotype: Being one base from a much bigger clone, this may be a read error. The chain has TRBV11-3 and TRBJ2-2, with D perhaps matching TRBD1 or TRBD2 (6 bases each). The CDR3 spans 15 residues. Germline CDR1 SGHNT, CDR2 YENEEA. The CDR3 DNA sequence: TGTGCCAGCAGCTTAAGGGGGGCGGGTTCCGGGGAGCTGCTTTTT. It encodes CASSLRGAGSGELLF.

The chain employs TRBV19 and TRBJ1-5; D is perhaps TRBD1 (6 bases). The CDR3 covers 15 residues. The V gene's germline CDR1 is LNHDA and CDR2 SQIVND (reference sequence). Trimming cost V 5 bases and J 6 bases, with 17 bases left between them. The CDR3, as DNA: TGTGCCAGTAGTCGAGGGGGGGACGTTGGTCAGCCCCAGCATTTT. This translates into CASSRGGDVGQPQHF.

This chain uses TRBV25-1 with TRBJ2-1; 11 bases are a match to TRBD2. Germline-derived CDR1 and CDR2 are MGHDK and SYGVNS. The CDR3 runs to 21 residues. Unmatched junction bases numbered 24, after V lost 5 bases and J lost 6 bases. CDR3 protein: CASSPYQLSGGEGVDRNEQFF. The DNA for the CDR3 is TGTGCCAGCAGTCCTTACCAACTTAGCGGGGGGGAAGGTGTCGATCGCAATGAGCAGTTCTTC.

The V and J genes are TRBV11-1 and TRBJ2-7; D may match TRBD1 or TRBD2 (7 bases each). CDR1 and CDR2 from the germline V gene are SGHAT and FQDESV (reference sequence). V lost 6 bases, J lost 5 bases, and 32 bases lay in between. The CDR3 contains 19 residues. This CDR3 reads CASSEHRGRGRGIKNEQYF. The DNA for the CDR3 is TGTGCCAGCAGTGAACATAGGGGGAGGGGCAGGGGGATCAAAAACGAGCAGTACTTC.

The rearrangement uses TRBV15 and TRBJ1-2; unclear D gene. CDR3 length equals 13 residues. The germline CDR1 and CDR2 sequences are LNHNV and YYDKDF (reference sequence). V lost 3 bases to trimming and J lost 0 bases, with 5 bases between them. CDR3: CATSSPTNYGYTF. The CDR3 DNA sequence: TGTGCCACCAGCAGTCCAACTAACTATGGCTACACCTTC.

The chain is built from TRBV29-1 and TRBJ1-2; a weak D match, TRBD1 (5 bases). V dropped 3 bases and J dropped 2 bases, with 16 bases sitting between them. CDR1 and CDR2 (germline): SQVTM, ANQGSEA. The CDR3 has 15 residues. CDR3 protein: CSVDLLGPPNYGYTF. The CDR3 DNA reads TGCAGCGTTGATTTATTGGGGCCACCGAACTATGGCTACACCTTC. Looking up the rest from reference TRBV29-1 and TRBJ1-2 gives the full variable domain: SAVISQKPSRDICQRGTSLTIQCQVDSQVTMMFWYRQQPGQSLTLIATANQGSEATYESGFVIDKFPISRPNLTFSTLTVSNMSPEDSSIYLCSVDLLGPPNYGYTFGSGTRLTVV.